The present entry profiles one T cell receptor beta chain with its context. Its antigen is not known. Cohort: HPV-negative, locally advanced oral cavity squamous cell carcinoma patients. Produced via immunoSEQ multiplex PCR; TCRdb's table is partial and in-frame only. The table includes about 11,000 clones, over 40% detected once. The sample is drawn from a study of neoadjuvant anti-PD-1 for oral cavity cancer. The wider study: Most patients had three to four biweekly doses of 3 mg/kg nivolumab before resection. Patients without progression got a fourth dose around day 43. General study points: Higher pretreatment Treg/Th17 ratios tracked higher pretreatment blood clonality.

This receptor was taken from a person aged 35-79 years with oral cavity squamous cell carcinoma. The material was tumor tissue, obtained before nivolumab (anti-PD-1) treatment.

The CDR3 region is CASSFRTLSRETQYF. CDR3 in DNA: TGTGCCAGCAGCTTCCGGACCCTAAGTCGGGAGACCCAGTACTTC. The chain couples TRBV5-6 to TRBJ2-5, with unresolved D. This CDR3 region has 15 residues. The germline V and J ends were trimmed by 2 bases and 5 bases, with 16 bases remaining between them. Germline V gene lookup returns CDR1 SGHDT and CDR2 YYEEEE.